A selection of T cell receptor beta chains follows, all from one sample in a study of T cells in Graves' hyperthyroidism and ophthalmopathy. TCRdb re-derived calls from the multiplex PCR reads in MiXCR, one entry per CDR3 protein. The data contain about 690,000 distinct CDR3 sequences, 17% of them seen just once; the ten biggest clones take up roughly 15%. Sequenced material: blood. Source of these receptors: a man over 45 with Graves' hyperthyroidism. Both conserved end residues are part of each CDR3. The D gene is left open where the match is weak. Clone size, where shown, is once, few, many, or a class for clones that have expanded.

d_gene	abundance	v_gene	j_gene	CDR3aa	CDR3nt
NA	few	TRBV27	TRBJ2-2	CASSLYRRTGELFF	TGTGCCAGCAGTTTGTATAGGCGCACCGGGGAGCTGTTTTTT
TRBD1	NA	TRBV2	TRBJ1-1	CASQTGTNTEAFF	TGTGCCAGTCAGACAGGGACGAACACTGAAGCTTTCTTT
NA	many	TRBV2	TRBJ1-4	CASAPTKVNEKLFF	TGTGCCAGCGCCCCGACAAAAGTTAATGAAAAACTGTTTTTT
NA	many	TRBV7-8	TRBJ1-4	CASSPDLRGATNEKLFF	TGTGCCAGCAGCCCAGATCTTCGGGGCGCAACTAATGAAAAACTGTTTTTT
NA	NA	TRBV19	TRBJ2-7	CASSIAAGVEGPTYEQYF	TGTGCCAGTAGTATAGCCGCAGGCGTGGAGGGACCCACTTACGAGCAGTACTTC
NA	NA	TRBV30	TRBJ2-2	CAWSSSLPGELFF	TGTGCCTGGAGTTCTAGCCTTCCCGGGGAGCTGTTTTTT
TRBD1	NA	TRBV20-1	TRBJ1-2	CSATGQGIYGYTF	TGCAGTGCTACCGGACAGGGAATCTATGGCTACACCTTC
NA	few	TRBV6-2/TRBV6-3	TRBJ1-4	CASSPDRLGEKLFF	TGTGCCAGCAGTCCTGACCGCCTAGGGGAAAAACTGTTTTTT
NA	many	TRBV7-9	TRBJ1-4	CASRGALGEKLFF	TGTGCCAGCAGAGGGGCATTAGGGGAAAAACTGTTTTTT
TRBD1	NA	TRBV28	TRBJ1-2	CASSLQTQGQARGYTF	TGTGCCAGCAGTTTACAAACACAAGGACAGGCGCGAGGCTACACCTTC
NA	NA	TRBV11-3	TRBJ2-2	CASSKQGQLTGELFF	TGTGCCAGCAGCAAGCAGGGGCAGCTCACCGGGGAGCTGTTTTTT
NA	NA	TRBV9	TRBJ1-6	CASSGRTFDSPLHF	TGTGCCAGCAGCGGCCGGACATTCGATTCACCCCTCCACTTT
NA	NA	TRBV19	TRBJ2-3	CASSIDKSTQYF	TGTGCCAGTAGTATAGATAAGAGTACGCAGTATTTT
TRBD2	many	TRBV24-1	TRBJ2-3	CATSGSREGLDTQYF	TGTGCCACCAGTGGCTCGCGGGAGGGCCTAGATACGCAGTATTTT
NA	many	TRBV27	TRBJ2-2	CASSLPPRLVQNTGELFF	TGTGCCAGCAGTTTACCCCCTAGACTAGTACAAAACACCGGGGAGCTGTTTTTT
NA	NA	TRBV28	TRBJ1-4	CASSFRGIATNEKLFF	TGTGCCAGCAGTTTCCGGGGTATTGCAACTAATGAAAAACTGTTTTTT
NA	NA	TRBV6-2/TRBV6-3	TRBJ1-6	CASNRKQTAVGLNSPLHF	TGTGCCAGCAACAGAAAACAGACGGCCGTAGGGTTGAATTCACCCCTCCACTTT
TRBD2	few	TRBV28	TRBJ2-2	CASSLIGGGNTGELFF	TGTGCCAGCAGTTTGATCGGCGGGGGAAACACCGGGGAGCTGTTTTTT
TRBD2	NA	TRBV18	TRBJ2-7	CASSPGGRDYEQYF	TGTGCCAGCTCCCCGGGAGGGAGGGACTACGAGCAGTACTTC
NA	many	TRBV30	TRBJ1-2	CAWSVPHRERFGYTF	TGTGCCTGGAGTGTACCCCACAGGGAACGTTTTGGCTACACCTTC
TRBD1	few	TRBV6-2/TRBV6-3	TRBJ1-1	CASSPYSQGAPEAFF	TGTGCCAGCAGTCCTTATTCCCAGGGGGCCCCTGAAGCTTTCTTT
TRBD1	many	TRBV24-1	TRBJ2-5	CATSDLGAGQGEETQYF	TGTGCCACCAGTGACTTAGGTGCGGGACAGGGGGAAGAGACCCAGTACTTC
NA	many	TRBV12-3/TRBV12-4	TRBJ2-7	CASSRDVGYEQYF	TGTGCCAGCAGCCGGGACGTAGGCTACGAGCAGTACTTC
NA	many	TRBV12-3/TRBV12-4	TRBJ1-2	CASSEGGDGYTF	TGTGCCAGCTCCGAGGGCGGCGATGGCTACACCTTC
TRBD1	many	TRBV28	TRBJ2-2	CASSLEGTGHTGELFF	TGTGCCAGCAGTTTGGAAGGGACAGGGCACACCGGGGAGCTGTTTTTT
NA	NA	TRBV6-1	TRBJ2-1	CASSEALTGEQFF	TGTGCCAGCAGTGAAGCTCTAACGGGTGAGCAGTTCTTC
TRBD1	many	TRBV28	TRBJ1-4	CASSRNRGPANEKLFF	TGTGCCAGCAGCCGTAACAGGGGCCCGGCTAATGAAAAACTGTTTTTT
TRBD1	many	TRBV12-3/TRBV12-4	TRBJ1-2	CASSRDSNYGYTF	TGTGCCAGCAGTAGGGACAGCAACTATGGCTACACCTTC
NA	many	TRBV2	TRBJ1-6	CASKGDSPLHF	TGTGCCAGCAAGGGGGATTCACCCCTCCACTTT
TRBD1	few	TRBV6-2/TRBV6-3	TRBJ2-7	CASSYLATGNYEQYF	TGTGCCAGCAGTTACTTAGCGACAGGGAACTACGAGCAGTACTTC
TRBD2	few	TRBV7-3	TRBJ2-1	CASSLDTSGMGEQFF	TGTGCCAGCAGCTTAGATACTAGCGGGATGGGTGAGCAGTTCTTC
NA	many	TRBV7-2	TRBJ2-7	CASSLSLGFSYEQYF	TGTGCCAGCAGCTTAAGCTTGGGGTTCTCCTACGAGCAGTACTTC
TRBD1	few	TRBV4-1	TRBJ2-7	CASSQEWDRGYEQYF	TGCGCCAGCAGCCAAGAATGGGACAGGGGCTACGAGCAGTACTTC
NA	many	TRBV24-1	TRBJ2-5	CATSDPNGETQYF	TGTGCCACCAGTGATCCCAACGGGGAGACCCAGTACTTC
NA	NA	TRBV2	TRBJ2-5	CASEGPTQETQYF	TGTGCCAGCGAGGGACCCACACAAGAGACCCAGTACTTC
NA	NA	TRBV24-1	TRBJ1-5	CATSDYGGNQPQHF	TGTGCCACCAGTGATTACGGCGGCAATCAGCCCCAGCATTTT
TRBD1	many	TRBV20-1	TRBJ2-7	CSTPGQGYEQYF	TGCAGTACTCCGGGACAGGGTTACGAGCAGTACTTC
NA	few	TRBV28	TRBJ2-2	CASIGGAVPGELFF	TGTGCCAGCATAGGTGGCGCGGTCCCCGGGGAGCTGTTTTTT
NA	many	TRBV27	TRBJ1-1	CASKGGTEAFF	TGTGCCAGCAAGGGGGGCACTGAAGCTTTCTTT
TRBD1	NA	TRBV4-1	TRBJ2-2	CASRRGTALMTGELFF	TGCGCCAGCAGGCGAGGGACAGCACTTATGACCGGGGAGCTGTTTTTT
NA	NA	TRBV4-1	TRBJ1-3	CASSQDHGVSGNTIYF	TGCGCCAGCAGCCAAGATCACGGGGTATCCGGAAACACCATATATTTT
TRBD2	many	TRBV2	TRBJ2-7	CASTVRASGAHFYEQYF	TGTGCCAGCACTGTAAGGGCTAGCGGAGCCCATTTCTACGAGCAGTACTTC
NA	few	TRBV30	TRBJ2-7	CAWSVTEYEQYF	TGTGCCTGGAGTGTAACAGAATACGAGCAGTACTTC
NA	many	TRBV28	TRBJ2-7	CASSSVPGLGQNHYEQYF	TGTGCCAGCAGTTCCGTCCCAGGGCTTGGACAGAACCATTACGAGCAGTACTTC
TRBD1	many	TRBV27	TRBJ1-6	CASSLGVGTGGRSPLHF	TGTGCCAGCAGTTTAGGAGTCGGGACAGGAGGGCGTTCACCCCTCCACTTT
NA	NA	TRBV9	TRBJ2-5	CASSVATAGETQYF	TGTGCCAGCAGCGTAGCTACTGCGGGTGAGACCCAGTACTTC
NA	NA	TRBV20-1	TRBJ1-2	CSARVRTDGYTF	TGCAGTGCTAGAGTCCGGACGGATGGCTACACCTTC
NA	few	TRBV19	TRBJ1-5	CASSYKADQPQHF	TGTGCCAGTAGTTACAAAGCGGATCAGCCCCAGCATTTT
TRBD2	few	TRBV5-6	TRBJ2-1	CASSLVGRAGNEQFF	TGTGCCAGCAGCTTGGTCGGGAGGGCCGGTAATGAGCAGTTCTTC
NA	many	TRBV2	TRBJ1-1	CASSYGQGTEAFF	TGTGCCAGCAGTTATGGGCAGGGGACTGAAGCTTTCTTT
TRBD1	NA	TRBV3-1	TRBJ2-7	CASSQPGTGWGEQYF	TGTGCCAGCAGCCAACCTGGGACAGGGTGGGGCGAGCAGTACTTC
NA	many	TRBV24-1	TRBJ2-5	CATSDLNSQETQYF	TGTGCCACCAGTGATTTGAACAGCCAAGAGACCCAGTACTTC
TRBD1	NA	TRBV28	TRBJ1-4	CASRKGQGAFEKLFF	TGTGCCAGCCGAAAGGGACAGGGGGCGTTTGAAAAACTGTTTTTT
TRBD2	many	TRBV5-1	TRBJ2-1	CASSNPSGSNNEQFF	TGCGCCAGCAGCAACCCTAGCGGGAGTAACAATGAGCAGTTCTTC
NA	many	TRBV7-9	TRBJ1-1	CASIGGHTEAFF	TGTGCCAGCATTGGGGGGCACACTGAAGCTTTCTTT
TRBD2	many	TRBV28	TRBJ2-1	CASSIPGLAYEQFF	TGTGCCAGCAGTATACCGGGACTAGCGTACGAGCAGTTCTTC
NA	NA	TRBV27	TRBJ2-7	CASSQLLVPEQYF	TGTGCCAGCAGTCAACTACTAGTGCCCGAGCAGTACTTC
NA	few	TRBV13	TRBJ2-5	CASSLARGATQYF	TGTGCCAGCAGCTTAGCCAGGGGAGCGACCCAGTACTTC
NA	few	TRBV20-1	TRBJ2-7	CSTPGSPSYEQYF	TGCAGCACTCCAGGGAGCCCCTCCTACGAGCAGTACTTC